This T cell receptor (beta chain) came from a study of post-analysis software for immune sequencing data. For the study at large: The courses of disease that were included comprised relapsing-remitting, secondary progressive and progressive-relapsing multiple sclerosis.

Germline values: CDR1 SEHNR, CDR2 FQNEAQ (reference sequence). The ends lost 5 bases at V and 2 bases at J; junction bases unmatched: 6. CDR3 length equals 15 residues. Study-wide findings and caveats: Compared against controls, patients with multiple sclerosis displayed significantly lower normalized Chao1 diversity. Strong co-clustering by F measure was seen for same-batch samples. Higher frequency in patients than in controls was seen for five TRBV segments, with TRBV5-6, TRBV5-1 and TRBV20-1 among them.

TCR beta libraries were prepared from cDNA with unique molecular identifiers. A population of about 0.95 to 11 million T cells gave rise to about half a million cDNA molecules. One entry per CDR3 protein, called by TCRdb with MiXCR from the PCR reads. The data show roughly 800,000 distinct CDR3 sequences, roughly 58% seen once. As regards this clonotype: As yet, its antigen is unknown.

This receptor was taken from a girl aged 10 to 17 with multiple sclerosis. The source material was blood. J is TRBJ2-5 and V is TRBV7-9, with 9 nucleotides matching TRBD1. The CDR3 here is CASSPRDREQETQYF. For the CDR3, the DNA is TGTGCCAGCAGCCCTCGGGACAGGGAACAAGAGACCCAGTACTTC.